This T cell receptor beta chain was profiled in a study of shared clonotypes between healthy human individuals (dated by TCRdb to 2018 to 2020). Broadly, across the study: Two women and a few men aged 18 to 49 years were included in the cohort. For each donor, CD4 naive and CD4 memory were each given three plates, CD8 naive was given two plates, and CD8 memory was given one plate. To estimate repertoire size and how much clonotypes are shared between individuals, the study performed deep sequencing of blood TCR repertoires from about five healthy adults. Libraries were prepared and TCR repertoires were sequenced by different laboratories using diverse techniques, in order to increase sequencing depth and limit assay-specific biases. Between about 0.94 and 8.9 billion PBMCs per donor were obtained by leukapheresis. Here is what the overall study found, with its caveats: Pairwise subsampling led to the expectation that sequencing depth would affect the degree of clonotype sharing among donors. Estimated clonotype richness was generally larger for naive than for memory subsets. When a few donors were compared, the shared fraction of clonotypes was 5% to 6.5% for naive CD4, around 3.6% for naive CD8, 2% to 2.5% for memory CD4, and 0.35% to 0.5% for memory CD8. Sampling was restricted to blood, and TCR repertoires in tissues likely differ from the TCR repertoires found in blood. Even with the large sequencing depth, rarefaction of the sorted-subset datasets indicated that sequencing was incomplete. Because the study included a small number of donors, the genetic and exposure-history diversity represented was limited. Compared with non-shared clonotypes, clonotypes shared by all four sorted-subset donors had higher generation probabilities.

Healthy HIV-negative adults with no recently reported acute infections or vaccinations were included as donors. All donors were Caucasian adults living in Nashville, Tennessee, USA. Magnetic negative selection was used to enrich CD4+ T cells, after which naive cells were positively selected on CD45RA and the negative fraction became the memory subset. Blood was obtained by leukapheresis, after which PBMCs were separated by Ficoll-Histopaque density gradient centrifugation and cryopreserved in liquid nitrogen vapor phase. Purity and quantity of every magnetically sorted T cell population were checked by analytical flow cytometry. Genomic DNA was isolated from each sorted fraction and quantified by UV absorbance on a Nanodrop 2000c. TCR CDR3 regions were amplified from genomic DNA by multiplex PCR using the deep immunoSEQ assay. For each cell subset, the extracted genomic DNA was distributed evenly across all wells of several immunoSEQ 96-well plates, and each plate served as one replicate. For sorted subsets, roughly 200 ng genomic DNA, equal to 30,000 to 35,000 T cell genomes, was loaded into each replicate PCR. Purified libraries were quantified with a Qubit 3.0 fluorometer, sized on a Bioanalyzer 2100, and re-quantified with the KAPA Library Quantification kit. Every immunoSEQ 96-well plate was sequenced on a dedicated single-read 150-cycle Illumina NextSeq 550 flow cell. As for the authors' bioinformatics: Because the immunoSEQ output held only junctional sequences and lacked quality scores, the filtering could not match the filtering applied to full-length reads. To assign V/J genes and CDR3, sequences were annotated against IMGT germline references using PyIR, a Python wrapper for IgBLAST v1.9. Reads with weak V/J assignments (E-value above 1e-6), missing CDR3, stop codons, out-of-frame junctions, or ambiguous translated residues were removed. A V3J clonotype was defined by an identical inferred V gene, J gene, and CDR3 amino acid sequence. Percentage overlap between repertoires was calculated by dividing the number of shared unique clonotypes by the size of the smaller repertoire. Richness of each repertoire was evaluated using RTK rarefaction, the Chao1 estimator, and Recon v2.1 estimates of unobserved clonotypes. For all TCRbeta clonotypes obtained by the gDNA method from several donors, generation probabilities were computed with OLGA. In its TCRdb copy, this immuneACCESS table keeps in-frame sequences only and misses some clones. Where compared with another copy, unresolved V genes explain less than half of these, and the others have no known cause. V, J and clone size were drawn from that table, and D and trimming were deduced from the DNA. Within this sample are 2 million to 2.5 million clones, with 93% of them counted one time only. The ten largest clones capture under 0.45% of the sample.

There are 16 amino acids in the CDR3, from cysteine to phenylalanine inclusive. Only the CDR3 DNA stays, 48 bases, in frame from base 1. Sequences SGHRS (CDR1) and YFSETQ (CDR2) are obtained from the germline V gene. For this chain, trimming is 3 bases at the V end and 8 bases at the J end, and the number of junction bases without a gene match is 8. Turning to this clone: The clone's antigen remains unknown. Base-call qualities are not available, and no considerably larger clone is one nucleotide away.

This clonotype was sampled from a man between 18 and 35 years old in good health. Some clones in this sample may be carry-over from other donors' samples. The rearranged segments are TRBV5-1 and TRBJ2-1, and 13 bases in between align with TRBD2. The source material was naive CD4+ T cells from PBMCs. The sample's cell subset or site label, in plain terms: CD45RA+ positively selected. The CDR3 region: CASSSLLAGGSDEQFF. The sequenced DNA is TGCGCCAGCAGCTCCCTACTAGCGGGAGGGTCAGATGAGCAGTTCTTC.